This T cell receptor (beta chain) is drawn from a study of cytomegalovirus exposure and HLA in healthy donors. General observations from the study: Around 160 TCR beta chains were listed as cytomegalovirus-associated.

PCR primers comprised 60 Vbeta and 13 Jbeta primers. Sequenced by immunoSEQ multiplex PCR; TCRdb stores in-frame clones only, minus some. The table has 110,000 to 150,000 clones, approximately 73% seen once. Concerning this clone: Its antigen is undetermined.

The trim removed 3 bases at V and 4 bases at J, leaving 6 bases unmatched. The CDR3 is 17 amino acids. Germline assignment: CDR1 LNHDA and CDR2 SQIVND (reference sequence). The V gene is TRBV19, the J gene TRBJ2-2; 12 bases agree with TRBD2. The source is a human donor in good health. Sample: PBMCs. DNA of the CDR3: TGTGCCAGTAGTATGCGCGGACTAGCGGGAAGCACCGGGGAGCTGTTTTTT. Protein sequence: CASSMRGLAGSTGELFF.